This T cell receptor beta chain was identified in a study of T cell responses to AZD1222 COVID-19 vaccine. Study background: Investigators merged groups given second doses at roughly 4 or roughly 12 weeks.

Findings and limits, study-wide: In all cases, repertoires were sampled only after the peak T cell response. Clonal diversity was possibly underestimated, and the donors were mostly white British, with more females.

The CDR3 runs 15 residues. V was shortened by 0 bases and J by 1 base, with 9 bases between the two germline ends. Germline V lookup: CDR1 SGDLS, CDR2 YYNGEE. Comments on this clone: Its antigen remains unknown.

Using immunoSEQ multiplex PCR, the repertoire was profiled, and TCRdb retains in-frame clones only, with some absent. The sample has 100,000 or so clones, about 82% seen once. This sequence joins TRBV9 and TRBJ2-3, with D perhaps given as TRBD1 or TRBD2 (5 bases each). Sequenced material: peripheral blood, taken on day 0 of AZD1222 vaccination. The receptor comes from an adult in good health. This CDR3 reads CASSVVGTRTDTQYF. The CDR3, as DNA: TGTGCCAGCAGCGTAGTGGGGACCCGCACAGATACGCAGTATTTT. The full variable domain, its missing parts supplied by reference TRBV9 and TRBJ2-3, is DSGVTQTPKHLITATGQRVTLRCSPRSGDLSVYWYQQSLDQGLQFLIQYYNGEERAKGNILERFSAQQFPDLHSELNLSSLELGDSALYFCASSVVGTRTDTQYFGPGTRLTVL.